The present entry profiles one T cell receptor beta chain with its context. CDR3 length: 15 residues. Trimming took 0 bases from V and 6 from J; bases not matched to a gene: 3. The germline V gene has CDR1 SGHNT and CDR2 YYREEE (reference sequence). This sample is part of a study of graft-versus-host responses after intestinal transplantation. The overall study: All of the recipients had induction that used anti-thymocyte globulin, then tacrolimus and steroids for around 3 years.

Data came from immunoSEQ multiplex PCR; TCRdb stores just in-frame clones and leaves some out. The data show approximately 89,000 clones, 75% to 95% seen once. The material was PBMCs, obtained approximately 470 days after intestinal transplant. This TCR came from a human patient who received an intestinal transplant, so some T cells may come from the graft donor. This chain joins TRBV5-4 and TRBJ2-2; TRBD2 matches at 9 bases. In DNA form, the CDR3 reads TGTGCCAGCAGCTTGGGCGGGGGGGCCGCCGGGGAGCTGTTTTTT. This gives the protein CASSLGGGAAGELFF.